A selection of T cell receptor beta chains follows, all from one sample in a study of blood T cell repertoires in COVID-19. This table comes from immunoSEQ multiplex PCR, and its TCRdb copy is limited to in-frame clones, with some not included. The sample lists approximately 100,000 clones; roughly 84% were seen once. The sequenced sample was peripheral blood. Source of these receptors: a man aged 60-69 years with acute or convalescent COVID-19. Each CDR3 is given with its conserved first and last residue. A D gene is named only where the DNA matches it firmly. Size is stated for part of the rows, as once, few or many counts, or as a class when the clone is expanded.

TRBJ2-1,-,TRBD1,TRBV18,CASSPRTGTGYPNEQFF,TGTGCCAGCTCACCACGGACCGGGACAGGGTATCCAAATGAGCAGTTCTTC
TRBJ1-2,-,TRBD1,TRBV19,CASSVDRDNYGYTF,TGTGCCAGTAGTGTCGACAGGGACAACTATGGCTACACCTTC
TRBJ2-5,-,TRBD1,TRBV24-1,CATSDDRGLRQETQYF,TGTGCCACCAGTGATGACAGGGGGCTAAGACAAGAGACCCAGTACTTC
TRBJ1-2,-,-,TRBV7-9,CASSLGRGQGTYGYTF,TGTGCCAGCAGCTTAGGGAGGGGTCAAGGGACCTATGGCTACACCTTC
TRBJ2-1,-,-,TRBV3-1/TRBV3-2,CASSQDFYNEQFF,TGTGCCAGCAGCCAAGACTTTTACAATGAGCAGTTCTTC
TRBJ2-7,-,TRBD1,TRBV5-1,CASSGGQAQYF,TGCGCCAGCAGCGGGGGACAGGCGCAGTACTTC
TRBJ1-2,few,TRBD1,TRBV5-1,CASSSALGTGGGYGYTF,TGCGCCAGCAGCTCCGCCTTAGGGACAGGGGGAGGCTATGGCTACACCTTC
TRBJ2-3,-,TRBD2,TRBV10-1,CASSESGTSGGQYF,TGCGCCAGCAGTGAGTCGGGGACTAGCGGGGGGCAGTATTTT
TRBJ2-7,few,TRBD1,TRBV5-5,CASSRGQGMEYEQYF,TGTGCCAGCAGTCGGGGACAGGGGATGGAGTACGAGCAGTACTTC
TRBJ1-6,few,TRBD1,TRBV5-6,CASSLGQGGNSPLHF,TGTGCCAGCAGCTTGGGGCAGGGGGGAAATTCACCCCTCCACTTT
TRBJ1-1,-,-,TRBV30,CAWTRPGQGWGMNTEAFF,TGTGCCTGGACCAGACCGGGGCAGGGGTGGGGGATGAACACTGAAGCTTTCTTT
TRBJ1-2,many,TRBD1,TRBV19,CASSKDRGILYGYTF,TGTGCCAGTAGTAAGGACAGGGGGATTCTCTATGGCTACACCTTC
TRBJ2-5,-,-,TRBV6-2/TRBV6-3,CASSSARGGKETQYF,TGTGCCAGCAGTTCAGCAAGGGGCGGGAAGGAGACCCAGTACTTC
TRBJ2-3,-,-,TRBV5-1,CASSLGRGTDTQYF,TGCGCCAGCAGCTTGGGTCGGGGGACAGATACGCAGTATTTT
TRBJ1-2,-,TRBD1,TRBV3-1/TRBV3-2,CASSPRQGRSGYTF,TGTGCCAGCAGCCCCCGACAGGGGCGGTCTGGCTACACCTTC
TRBJ1-2,-,-,TRBV6-5,CASSSRIGGRGYTF,TGTGCCAGCAGTTCCCGAATTGGGGGCCGTGGCTACACCTTC
TRBJ1-6,-,-,TRBV7-9,CASSQVSDSPLHF,TGTGCCAGCAGCCAGGTCTCGGATTCACCCCTCCACTTT
TRBJ2-1,-,TRBD2,TRBV6-6,CASSGGAGGLYNEQFF,TGTGCCAGCAGTGGGGGAGCGGGGGGACTTTACAATGAGCAGTTCTTC
TRBJ1-2,-,-,TRBV10-3,CAISPGTGGYTF,TGTGCCATCAGCCCGGGAACGGGAGGCTACACCTTC
TRBJ2-2,-,-,TRBV11-2,CASSLGVTGELFF,TGTGCCAGCAGCTTAGGCGTCACCGGGGAGCTGTTTTTT
TRBJ1-4,-,-,TRBV10-3,CAIRATATNEKLFF,TGTGCCATCAGGGCGACAGCAACTAATGAAAAACTGTTTTTT
TRBJ1-1,-,TRBD1,TRBV19,CASEEGGNTEAFF,TGTGCCAGTGAGGAAGGGGGCAACACTGAAGCTTTCTTT
TRBJ2-7,-,-,TRBV4-1,CASRQETAVSYEQYF,TGCGCCAGCAGACAGGAGACCGCAGTCTCCTACGAGCAGTACTTC
TRBJ2-7,-,TRBD1,TRBV2,CASSERTGDSYEQYF,TGTGCCAGCAGTGAAAGGACAGGGGACTCCTACGAGCAGTACTTC
TRBJ2-2,-,TRBD1,TRBV29-1,CSVEDWGQSNTGELFF,TGCAGCGTTGAAGATTGGGGACAGTCGAACACCGGGGAGCTGTTTTTT
TRBJ2-7,-,TRBD1,TRBV6-5,CASSYDLTGGEQYF,TGTGCCAGCAGTTACGACCTGACAGGGGGCGAGCAGTACTTC
TRBJ1-2,-,TRBD1,TRBV2,CASSRQGGGYTF,TGTGCCAGCAGTAGACAGGGCGGGGGCTACACCTTC
TRBJ2-1,-,-,TRBV6-2/TRBV6-3,CASSYSPRVGVNEQFF,TGTGCCAGCAGTTACTCGCCCCGGGTCGGGGTCAATGAGCAGTTCTTC
TRBJ1-1,-,-,TRBV4-2,CASSQQEGLAGAFF,TGTGCCAGCAGCCAACAAGAGGGCCTGGCAGGAGCTTTCTTT
TRBJ2-7,-,TRBD1,TRBV5-3,CARSLAFASGQTYEQYF,TGTGCCAGAAGCTTGGCATTCGCGTCGGGACAGACCTACGAGCAGTACTTC
TRBJ1-3,-,-,TRBV6-6,CASSRKSPGSSSGNTIYF,TGTGCCAGCAGTCGCAAATCCCCGGGTTCCAGCTCTGGAAACACCATATATTTT
TRBJ2-2,-,TRBD1,TRBV11-3,CASSPGQGMAGELFF,TGTGCCAGCAGCCCGGGACAGGGGATGGCCGGGGAGCTGTTTTTT
TRBJ2-7,-,-,TRBV6-5,CASSYTLTGSYEQYF,TGTGCCAGCAGTTACACCCTGACGGGGTCCTACGAGCAGTACTTC
TRBJ2-7,-,TRBD2,TRBV7-3,CASSLVAGGHEQYF,TGTGCCAGCAGCTTGGTAGCGGGGGGCCACGAGCAGTACTTC
TRBJ1-2,-,-,TRBV9,CASSANTGKGYGYTF,TGTGCCAGCAGCGCCAACACAGGGAAGGGCTATGGCTACACCTTC
TRBJ2-7,-,TRBD2,TRBV10-3,CAISEERGQRYEQYF,TGTGCCATCAGTGAGGAGCGGGGGCAACGCTACGAGCAGTACTTC
TRBJ1-2,-,TRBD1,TRBV5-1,CASRDTGAANYGYTF,TGCGCCAGCAGGGACACAGGGGCAGCTAACTATGGCTACACCTTC
TRBJ1-1,-,-,TRBV6-5,CASSYAGNTEAFF,TGTGCCAGCAGTTACGCAGGCAACACTGAAGCTTTCTTT
TRBJ2-3,-,-,TRBV28,CASSLGGYETDTQYF,TGTGCCAGCAGTTTAGGGGGGTACGAGACAGATACGCAGTATTTT
TRBJ1-4,once,-,TRBV4-3,CASSQGPTGTTNEKLFF,TGCGCCAGCAGCCAAGGACCAACGGGAACAACTAATGAAAAACTGTTTTTT
TRBJ1-1,-,TRBD1,TRBV5-4,CASSLPGQGADTEAFF,TGTGCCAGCAGCTTACCGGGACAGGGGGCGGACACTGAAGCTTTCTTT
TRBJ2-7,-,TRBD2,TRBV4-1,CASSLMGGGTYEQYF,TGCGCCAGCAGCCTCATGGGGGGGGGTACGTACGAGCAGTACTTC
TRBJ2-5,-,TRBD2,TRBV4-1,CASSQDSGRAQYF,TGCGCCAGCAGCCAAGACAGTGGGAGGGCCCAGTACTTC
TRBJ2-5,-,-,TRBV6-6,CASSYMGPEKTQYF,TGTGCCAGCAGTTACATGGGCCCCGAGAAGACCCAGTACTTC
TRBJ1-1,-,-,TRBV3-1/TRBV3-2,CASSRLMNTEAFF,TGTGCCAGCAGCCGGCTTATGAACACTGAAGCTTTCTTT
TRBJ1-2,-,-,TRBV13,CASSADSYGYTF,TGTGCCAGCAGCGCGGACAGCTATGGCTACACCTTC